This TCR beta chain is drawn from a study of T cells after yellow fever vaccination. Findings and limits, study-wide: Contamination of FACS-sorted repertoires by abundant clonotypes from the bulk population could occur. It was a weaker secondary response, yet one that peaked faster, at day 5 versus 15.

Looked up from germline, CDR1 is LGHNA and CDR2 is YSLEER. Germline trimming cut 3 bases from V and 8 bases from J; bases unmatched to any gene: 6. This CDR3 region has 14 residues. With respect to this clonotype: What it binds is unknown.

5'RACE template switching generated TCR cDNA, adding a universal primer site and UMIs. A single record per CDR3 protein comes from TCRdb applying MiXCR to the 5' RACE reads. Among 500,000 to 650,000 distinct CDR3 sequences listed, less than 20% were seen once. The specimen comprised PBMCs, sampled roughly 5 days after the first yellow fever vaccination. V usage is TRBV4-3 and J usage is TRBJ1-1; 10 nucleotides agree with TRBD1. This sequence was found in a man aged 18 to 29 who received the YFV17D yellow fever vaccine. In DNA form, the CDR3 reads TGCGCCAGCAGCCAGGGGACAGGGGTAAGCGAAGCTTTCTTT. Translating it yields CASSQGTGVSEAFF.